This TCR beta chain was observed in a study of T cell changes during pregnancy in multiple sclerosis. Using immunoSEQ multiplex PCR, the repertoire was profiled, and TCRdb retains in-frame clones only, with some absent. This table has 35,000 to 40,000 clones, around nine tenths appearing once. The sequence was collected from a female donor with multiple sclerosis, enrolled in a pregnancy study. This sample comprised CD8+ T cells from peripheral blood mononuclear cells, obtained in the third trimester of pregnancy.

This CDR3 reads CASSESGNTGELFF. As DNA, the CDR3 is TGTGCCAGCAGCGAGTCCGGGAACACCGGGGAGCTGTTTTTT. The chain joins TRBV4-2 to TRBJ2-2; no reliable D call. Germline loops: CDR1 LGHNA, CDR2 YNFKEQ. With 5 bases removed from V and 1 base from J, the gap between germline ends came to 8 bases. This CDR3 has 14 residues.